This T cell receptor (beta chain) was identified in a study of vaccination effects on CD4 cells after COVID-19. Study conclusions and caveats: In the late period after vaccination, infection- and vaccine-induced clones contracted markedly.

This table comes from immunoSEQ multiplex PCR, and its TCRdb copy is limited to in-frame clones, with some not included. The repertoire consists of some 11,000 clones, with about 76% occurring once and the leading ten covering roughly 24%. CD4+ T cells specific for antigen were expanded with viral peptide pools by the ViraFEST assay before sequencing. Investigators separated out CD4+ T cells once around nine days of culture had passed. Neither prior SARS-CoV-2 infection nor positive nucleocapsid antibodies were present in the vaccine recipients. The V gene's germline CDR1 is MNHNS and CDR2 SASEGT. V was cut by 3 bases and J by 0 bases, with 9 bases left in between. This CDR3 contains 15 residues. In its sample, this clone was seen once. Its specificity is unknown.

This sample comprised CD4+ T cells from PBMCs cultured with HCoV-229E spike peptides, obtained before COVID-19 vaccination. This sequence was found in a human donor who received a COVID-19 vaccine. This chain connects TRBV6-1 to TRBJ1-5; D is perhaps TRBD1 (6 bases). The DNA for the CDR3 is TGTGCCAGCAGTGAGAGGGGACATAGCAATCAGCCCCAGCATTTT. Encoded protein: CASSERGHSNQPQHF.